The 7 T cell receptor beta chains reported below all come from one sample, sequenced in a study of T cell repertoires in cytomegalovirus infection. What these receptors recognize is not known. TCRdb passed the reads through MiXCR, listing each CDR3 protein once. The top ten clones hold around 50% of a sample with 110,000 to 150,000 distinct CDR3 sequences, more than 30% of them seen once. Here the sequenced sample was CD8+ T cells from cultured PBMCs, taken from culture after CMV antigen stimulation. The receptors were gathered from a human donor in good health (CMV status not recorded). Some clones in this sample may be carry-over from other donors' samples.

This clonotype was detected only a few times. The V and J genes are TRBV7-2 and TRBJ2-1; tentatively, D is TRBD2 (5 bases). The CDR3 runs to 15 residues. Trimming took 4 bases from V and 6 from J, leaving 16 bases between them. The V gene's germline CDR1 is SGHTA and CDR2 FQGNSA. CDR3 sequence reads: CASSSDLTYGNEQFF. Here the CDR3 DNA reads TGTGCCAGCAGCTCGGACTTAACTTATGGCAATGAGCAGTTCTTC.

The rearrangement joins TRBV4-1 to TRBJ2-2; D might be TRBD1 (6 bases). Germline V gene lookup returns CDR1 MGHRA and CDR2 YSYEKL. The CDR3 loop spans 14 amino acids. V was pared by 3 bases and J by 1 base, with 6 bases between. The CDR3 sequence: CASSQGQNTGELFF. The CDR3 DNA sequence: TGCGCCAGCAGCCAGGGACAGAACACCGGGGAGCTGTTTTTT.

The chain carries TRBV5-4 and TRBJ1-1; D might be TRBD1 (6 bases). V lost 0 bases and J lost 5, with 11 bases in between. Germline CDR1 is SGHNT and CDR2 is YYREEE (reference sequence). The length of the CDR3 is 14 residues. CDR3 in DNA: TGTGCCAGCAGCTTGGGGGGGGCGGAGACTGAAGCTTTCTTT. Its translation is CASSLGGAETEAFF. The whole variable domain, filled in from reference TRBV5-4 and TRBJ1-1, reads ETGVTQSPTHLIKTRGQQVTLRCSSQSGHNTVSWYQQALGQGPQFIFQYYREEENGRGNFPPRFSGLQFPNYSSELNVNALELDDSALYLCASSLGGAETEAFFGQGTRLTVV.

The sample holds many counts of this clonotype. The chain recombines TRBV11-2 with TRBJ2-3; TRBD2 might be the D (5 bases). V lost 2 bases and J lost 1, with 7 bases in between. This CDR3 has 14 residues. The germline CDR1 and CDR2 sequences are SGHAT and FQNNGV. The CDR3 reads CASSLLSGTDTQYF. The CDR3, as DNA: TGTGCCAGCAGCTTACTTAGCGGCACAGATACGCAGTATTTT.

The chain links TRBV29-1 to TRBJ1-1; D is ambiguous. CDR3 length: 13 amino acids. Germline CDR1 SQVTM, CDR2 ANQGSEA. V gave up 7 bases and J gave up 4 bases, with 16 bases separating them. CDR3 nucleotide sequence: TGCAGCGCCCGGGAGGGCCTCGGCACTGAAGCTTTCTTT. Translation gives CSAREGLGTEAFF.

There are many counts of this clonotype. The CDR3: CASSSGSGGANVLTF. The CDR3 DNA is TGTGCCAGCAGCTCAGGGAGTGGTGGGGCCAACGTCCTGACTTTC. The chain recombines TRBV3-1 with TRBJ2-6; D is perhaps TRBD1 or TRBD2 (5 bases each). The CDR3 totals 15 residues. V was cut by 5 bases and J by 3 bases, with 11 bases left in between. The V gene's germline CDR1 is LGHDT and CDR2 YNNKEL (reference sequence).

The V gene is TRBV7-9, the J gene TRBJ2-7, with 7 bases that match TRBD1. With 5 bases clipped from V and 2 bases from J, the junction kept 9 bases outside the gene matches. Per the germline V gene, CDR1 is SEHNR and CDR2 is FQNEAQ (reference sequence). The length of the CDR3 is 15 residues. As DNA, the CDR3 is TGTGCCAGCAGCATCCGGGACAGAGGGACCTACGAGCAGTACTTC. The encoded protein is CASSIRDRGTYEQYF.